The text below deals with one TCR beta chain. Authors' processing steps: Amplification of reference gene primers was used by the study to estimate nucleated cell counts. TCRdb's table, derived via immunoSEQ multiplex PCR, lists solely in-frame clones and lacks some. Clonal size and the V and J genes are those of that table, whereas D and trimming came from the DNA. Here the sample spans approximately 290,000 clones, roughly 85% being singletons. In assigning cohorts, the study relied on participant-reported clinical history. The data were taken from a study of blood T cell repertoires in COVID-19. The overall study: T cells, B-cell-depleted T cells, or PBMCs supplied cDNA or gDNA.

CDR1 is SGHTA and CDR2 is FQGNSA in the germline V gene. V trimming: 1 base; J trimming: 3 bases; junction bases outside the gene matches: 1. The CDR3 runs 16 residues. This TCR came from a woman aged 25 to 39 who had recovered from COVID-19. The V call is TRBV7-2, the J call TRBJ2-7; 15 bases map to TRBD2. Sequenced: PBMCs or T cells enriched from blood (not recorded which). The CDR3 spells CASSLVGLAGGYEQYF. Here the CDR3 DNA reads TGTGCCAGCAGCTTAGTGGGACTAGCGGGAGGCTACGAGCAGTACTTC.